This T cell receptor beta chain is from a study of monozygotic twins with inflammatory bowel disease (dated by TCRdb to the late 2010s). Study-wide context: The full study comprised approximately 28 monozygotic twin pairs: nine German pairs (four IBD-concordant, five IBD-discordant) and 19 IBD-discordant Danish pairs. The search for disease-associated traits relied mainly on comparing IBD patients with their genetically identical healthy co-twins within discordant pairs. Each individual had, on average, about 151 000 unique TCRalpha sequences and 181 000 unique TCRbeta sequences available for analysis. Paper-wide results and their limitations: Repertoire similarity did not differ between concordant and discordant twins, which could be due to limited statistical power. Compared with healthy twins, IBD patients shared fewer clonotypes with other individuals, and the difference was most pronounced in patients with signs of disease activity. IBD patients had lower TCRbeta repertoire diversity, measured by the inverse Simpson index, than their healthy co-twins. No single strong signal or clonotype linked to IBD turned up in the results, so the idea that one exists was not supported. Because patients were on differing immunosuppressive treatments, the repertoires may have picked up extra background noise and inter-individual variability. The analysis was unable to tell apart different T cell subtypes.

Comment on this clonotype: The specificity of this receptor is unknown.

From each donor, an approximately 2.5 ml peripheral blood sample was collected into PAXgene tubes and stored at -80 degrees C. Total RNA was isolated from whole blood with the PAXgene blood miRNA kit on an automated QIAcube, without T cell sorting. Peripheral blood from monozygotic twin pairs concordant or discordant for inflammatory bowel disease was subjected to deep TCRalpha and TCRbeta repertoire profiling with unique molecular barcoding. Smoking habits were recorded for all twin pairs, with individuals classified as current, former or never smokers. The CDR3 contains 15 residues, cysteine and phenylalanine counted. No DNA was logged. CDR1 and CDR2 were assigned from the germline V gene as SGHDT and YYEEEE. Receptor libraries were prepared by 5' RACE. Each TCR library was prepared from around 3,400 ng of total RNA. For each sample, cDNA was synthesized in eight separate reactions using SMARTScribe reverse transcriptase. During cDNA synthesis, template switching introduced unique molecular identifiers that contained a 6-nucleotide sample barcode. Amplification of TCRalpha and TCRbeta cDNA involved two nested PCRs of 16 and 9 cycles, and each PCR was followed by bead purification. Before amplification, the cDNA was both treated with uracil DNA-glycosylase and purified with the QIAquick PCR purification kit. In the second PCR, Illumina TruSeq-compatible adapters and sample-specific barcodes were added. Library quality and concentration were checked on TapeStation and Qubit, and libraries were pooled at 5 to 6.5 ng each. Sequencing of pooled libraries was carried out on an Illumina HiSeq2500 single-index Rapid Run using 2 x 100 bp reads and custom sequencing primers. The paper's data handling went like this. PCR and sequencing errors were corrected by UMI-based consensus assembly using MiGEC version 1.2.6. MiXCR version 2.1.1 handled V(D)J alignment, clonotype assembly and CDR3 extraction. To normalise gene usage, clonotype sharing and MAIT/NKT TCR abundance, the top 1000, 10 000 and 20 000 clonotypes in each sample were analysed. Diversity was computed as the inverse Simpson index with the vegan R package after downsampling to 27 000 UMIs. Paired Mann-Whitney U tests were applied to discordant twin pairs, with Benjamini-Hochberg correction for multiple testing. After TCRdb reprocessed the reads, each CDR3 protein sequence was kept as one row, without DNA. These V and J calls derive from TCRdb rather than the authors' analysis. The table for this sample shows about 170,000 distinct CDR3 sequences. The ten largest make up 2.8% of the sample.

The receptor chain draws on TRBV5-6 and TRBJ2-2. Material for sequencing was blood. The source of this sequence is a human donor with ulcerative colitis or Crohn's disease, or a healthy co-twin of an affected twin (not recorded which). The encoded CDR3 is CASSLGLESAGELFF.